One T cell receptor beta chain is described in this entry. The assay was immunoSEQ multiplex PCR, and TCRdb's table has in-frame clones only and misses some. The sample lists 99,000 or so clones; roughly 94% were seen once. The data stem from a study of siplizumab effects on memory and regulatory T cells. CDR3 size: 15 residues. The V gene's germline CDR1 is MNHEY and CDR2 SMNVEV (reference sequence). The germline V and J ends were trimmed by 3 bases and 4 bases, with 13 bases remaining between them. This TCR derives from a human donor in good health. The V call is TRBV27, the J call TRBJ2-1; D is perhaps TRBD2 (5 bases). The sequencing input was non-Treg CD4+ T cells sorted from blood. Written as DNA, the CDR3 is TGTGCCAGCAGTTTTTACCAGCGGACTTACAATGAGCAGTTCTTC. Protein product: CASSFYQRTYNEQFF.